The 27 T cell receptor beta chains listed next were all sequenced from one sample in a study of CD8+ T cells in alopecia areata. In each case, RNA was isolated and then reverse transcribed into cDNA as the sequencing template. Data came from immunoSEQ multiplex PCR; TCRdb stores just in-frame clones and leaves some out. The table shows about 130,000 clones, with around 50% occurring only once. Treatment given: oral pan-JAK inhibitor, 5-10 mg twice daily. The material was CD8+ T cells sorted from blood, obtained at week 4, from a patient treated with tofacitinib. These receptors were obtained from a human donor with alopecia areata.

This clone was seen a few times. J is TRBJ1-1 and V is TRBV29-1; tentative D call: TRBD1 (6 bases). V was pared by 4 bases and J by 0 bases, with 6 bases between. The CDR3 runs to 12 residues. Looked up from germline, CDR1 is SQVTM and CDR2 is ANQGSEA. This CDR3 reads CSVGTVNTEAFF. The CDR3 coding sequence is TGCAGCGTTGGGACAGTGAACACTGAAGCTTTCTTT.

The chain employs TRBV7-6 and TRBJ2-1, with TRBD1 matching over 9 bases. This CDR3 region has 18 residues. Germline CDR1 SGHVS, CDR2 FNYEAQ. The V gene end was trimmed by 4 bases and the J gene end by 1 base; junction bases not matched to a gene: 11. The CDR3 is CASSSDLQGARSYNEQFF. DNA of the CDR3: TGTGCCAGCAGCTCCGATTTACAGGGGGCTCGGTCCTACAATGAGCAGTTCTTC. Together with reference TRBV7-6 and TRBJ2-1, the CDR3 gives the full variable domain: GAGVSQSPRYKVTKRGQDVALRCDPISGHVSLYWYRQALGQGPEFLTYFNYEAQQDKSGLPNDRFSAERPEGSISTLTIQRTEQRDSAMYRCASSSDLQGARSYNEQFFGPGTRLTVL.

Concerning this clone: The same CDR3 is also encoded by other DNA sequences in this sample. This chain joins TRBV29-1 and TRBJ1-2, with 10 bases matching TRBD1. V dropped 6 bases and J dropped 4; count of bases not matched to a gene: 2. Germline V gene data show CDR1 as SQVTM and CDR2 as ANQGSEA. The CDR3 spans 12 residues. The CDR3 DNA reads as TGCAGCGTCGGGGACAGGGGCTATGGCTACACCTTC. Residues: CSVGDRGYGYTF.

The chain combines TRBV2 with TRBJ2-5; D is undetermined. The CDR3 extends over 12 amino acids. CDR1 and CDR2 from the germline V gene are SNHLY and FYNNEI. The germline V and J ends were trimmed by 9 bases and 5 bases, with 13 bases remaining between them. CDR3 DNA: TGTGCCAGGGAAGGCCCCCGGGAGACCCAGTACTTC. Amino acid sequence: CAREGPRETQYF. The entire variable domain, with the rest obtained from reference TRBV2 and TRBJ2-5, is as follows: EPEVTQTPSHQVTQMGQEVILRCVPISNHLYFYWYRQILGQKVEFLVSFYNNEISEKSEIFDDQFSVERPDGSNFTLKIRSTKLEDSAMYFCAREGPRETQYFGPGTRLLVL.

The chain recombines TRBV30 with TRBJ1-1; D unresolved. V shed 1 base and J shed 0 bases, with 9 bases lying between them. From germline, CDR1 is GTSNPN and CDR2 SVGIG (reference sequence). CDR3 length: 14 amino acids. The CDR3 DNA sequence: TGTGCCTGGAGTGAGGCTCGGATGAACACTGAAGCTTTCTTT. Protein product: CAWSEARMNTEAFF.

This sequence joins TRBV5-6 and TRBJ2-7; D remains unclear. There are 16 residues in the CDR3. V lost 0 bases and J lost 0, with 13 bases in between. The germline CDR1 and CDR2 sequences are SGHDT and YYEEEE. This CDR3 reads CASSLGSAGISYEQYF. The CDR3 DNA sequence: TGTGCCAGCAGCTTGGGGTCTGCAGGCATCTCCTACGAGCAGTACTTC.

J is TRBJ2-5 and V is TRBV29-1, with 8 bases that match TRBD1. Germline lookup yields CDR1 SQVTM and CDR2 ANQGSEA. With V trimmed by 7 bases and J by 0 bases, 10 bases remained unmatched. The CDR3 covers 15 residues. The CDR3 DNA is TGCAGCGCCAACGGACAGGGTCGGTACCAAGAGACCCAGTACTTC. Translated: CSANGQGRYQETQYF.

V gene TRBV27 combines with J gene TRBJ2-1; 11 nucleotides align to TRBD1. Trimming at V came to 0 bases and at J to 3 bases, leaving 4 bases not matched to a gene. Per germline, CDR1 MNHEY and CDR2 SMNVEV (reference sequence). CDR3 length equals 17 residues. The CDR3 DNA sequence: TGTGCCAGCAGTTTATCGCCCGGGACAGGGGGCTACAATGAGCAGTTCTTC. Translated: CASSLSPGTGGYNEQFF.

For the CDR3, the DNA is TGTGCCAGCAGCGCGGATGCGTCGGACGGTACCTACGAGCAGTACTTC. It yields the protein CASSADASDGTYEQYF. The chain couples TRBV9 to TRBJ2-7; D is undetermined. This CDR3 contains 16 residues. CDR1 is SGDLS and CDR2 is YYNGEE in the germline V gene. Trimming shortened V by 3 bases and J by 2 bases, and 18 bases separated the two germline ends.

The V and J genes are TRBV29-1 and TRBJ2-7; 9 bases fit TRBD1. Germline V gene data show CDR1 as SQVTM and CDR2 as ANQGSEA. The CDR3 is made up of 13 amino acids. After removal of 3 bases from V and 4 bases from J, the junction contained 4 bases not matched to a gene. The CDR3 DNA is TGCAGCGTTGAGGGACAGGGTCGTTACGAGCAGTACTTC. Translated, it gives CSVEGQGRYEQYF.

The V gene is TRBV27, the J gene TRBJ2-3; 11 bases are a match to TRBD1. This CDR3 spans 16 amino acids. Germline assignment: CDR1 MNHEY and CDR2 SMNVEV (reference sequence). Losses at the gene ends were 4 bases for V and 3 bases for J; bases not matched to a gene: 6. The CDR3 nucleotides are TGTGCCAGCAGTTCCACCGGGACAGGGGGAACAGATACGCAGTATTTT. Its translation is CASSSTGTGGTDTQYF.

This clone was detected a few times. The chain is built from TRBV19 and TRBJ1-5; weak D call: TRBD1 (5 bases). There are 16 residues in the CDR3. V was shortened by 3 bases and J by 7 bases, with 19 bases between the two germline ends. Germline CDR1 reads LNHDA; CDR2 reads SQIVND (reference sequence). The CDR3 loop is CASSIDPWGTGQPQHF. CDR3 DNA: TGTGCCAGTAGTATCGACCCTTGGGGGACGGGGCAGCCCCAGCATTTT.

This clone was detected a few times. This chain joins TRBV4-1 and TRBJ1-5; perhaps TRBD1 as D (5 bases). The CDR3 sequence is 16 residues long. With 1 base removed from V and 0 bases from J, the gap between germline ends came to 10 bases. Looked up from germline, CDR1 is MGHRA and CDR2 is YSYEKL. This CDR3 reads CASSQVETDSNQPQHF. In nucleotides, the CDR3 is TGCGCCAGCAGCCAAGTTGAGACAGATAGCAATCAGCCCCAGCATTTT.

This chain uses TRBV7-9 with TRBJ1-1; D is possibly TRBD1 (6 bases). Trimming shortened V by 1 base and J by 1 base, and 7 bases separated the two germline ends. Germline V gene data show CDR1 as SEHNR and CDR2 as FQNEAQ (reference sequence). CDR3 length: 14 residues. The CDR3 sequence: CASSLVGGNTEAFF. The CDR3 bases are TGTGCCAGCAGCTTAGTAGGGGGGAACACTGAAGCTTTCTTT.

The chain uses TRBV20-1 and TRBJ2-7; D is ambiguous. This CDR3 comprises 10 residues. With 4 bases removed from V and 5 bases from J, the gap between germline ends came to 6 bases. The V gene's germline CDR1 is DFQATT and CDR2 SNEGSKA (reference sequence). This chain's CDR3 is CSATSDEQYF. CDR3 DNA: TGCAGTGCTACGTCCGACGAGCAGTACTTC.

As DNA, the CDR3 is TGCGCCAGCAGCCAAGAAGGGACAGTTGAAGCTTTCTTT. Protein: CASSQEGTVEAFF. This chain joins TRBV4-1 and TRBJ1-1; 7 bases match TRBD1. Germline V gives CDR1 MGHRA, CDR2 YSYEKL. This CDR3 has 13 amino acids. The junction had 2 bases not matched to a gene; V was cut back by 0 bases and J by 7 bases.

The CDR3 here is CASSFRDLNTEAFF. In nucleotides, the CDR3 is TGCGCCAGCAGCTTTCGGGACCTGAACACTGAAGCTTTCTTT. V is TRBV5-1 and J is TRBJ1-1; the D gene is possibly TRBD1 (5 bases). In germline, CDR1 is SGHRS, CDR2 YFSETQ. V lost 2 bases and J lost 0, with 8 bases in between. The CDR3 is made up of 14 amino acids.

The rearrangement uses TRBV4-1 and TRBJ1-5; tentatively, D is TRBD1 (5 bases). From germline, CDR1 is MGHRA and CDR2 YSYEKL. V lost 1 base and J 3 bases, leaving 13 bases between the germline ends. This CDR3 has 16 residues. CDR3 nucleotide sequence: TGCGCCAGCAGCCAAGGAGGGACGCTTTACAATCAGCCCCAGCATTTT. Its protein product is CASSQGGTLYNQPQHF.

The chain recombines TRBV14 with TRBJ2-3; TRBD1 is a possible D gene (6 bases). Deletions cut 2 bases from V and 2 bases from J, with 11 bases between. The germline gives CDR1 SGHDN, CDR2 FVKESK. This CDR3 is 15 amino acids long. The DNA for the CDR3 is TGTGCCAGCAGCCAATTCGGACAGATCACAGATACGCAGTATTTT. Protein product: CASSQFGQITDTQYF.

The gene calls are TRBV5-6 and TRBJ2-7; D is undetermined. The CDR3 spans 13 residues. V lost 5 bases and J lost 5, with 14 bases in between. The germline CDR1 and CDR2 sequences are SGHDT and YYEEEE. The CDR3 protein is CASRYAGYDEQYF. The CDR3 nucleotides read TGTGCCAGCAGATATGCTGGGTATGACGAGCAGTACTTC.

The genes are TRBV4-3 and TRBJ1-3; TRBD1 is a possible D gene (6 bases). This CDR3 contains 16 residues. V was pared by 0 bases and J by 0 bases, with 9 bases between. Germline-derived CDR1 and CDR2 are LGHNA and YSLEER. The CDR3 sequence: CASSQDRQDSGNTIYF. Written as DNA, the CDR3 is TGCGCCAGCAGCCAAGATCGACAGGACTCTGGAAACACCATATATTTT.

This clone was found a few times. The chain couples TRBV4-1 to TRBJ2-3; D not certain. The V and J ends lost 2 bases and 10 bases respectively, with 13 bases between them. This CDR3 region has 13 residues. CDR1 MGHRA and CDR2 YSYEKL come from the germline V gene. CDR3 nucleotide sequence: TGCGCCAGCAGCCAATTTAGTGGGGTATCGCAGTATTTT. Translated: CASSQFSGVSQYF.

The chain's CDR3 is CASRAGPKDTGELFF. DNA of the CDR3: TGTGCCAGCAGAGCGGGACCCAAGGACACCGGGGAGCTGTTTTTT. The chain carries TRBV13 and TRBJ2-2, with 7 bases that match TRBD2. V lost 6 bases to trimming and J lost 3 bases; unmatched junction nucleotides: 7. There are 15 residues in the CDR3. Germline-derived CDR1 and CDR2 are PRHDT and FYEKMQ (reference sequence). Filled out from reference TRBV13 and TRBJ2-2, the complete variable domain reads AAGVIQSPRHLIKEKRETATLKCYPIPRHDTVYWYQQGPGQDPQFLISFYEKMQSDKGSIPDRFSAQQFSDYHSELNMSSLELGDSALYFCASRAGPKDTGELFFGEGSRLTVL.

The genes are TRBV6-5 and TRBJ1-1, with D hard to call. This CDR3 region has 13 residues. Trimming shortened V by 5 bases and J by 3 bases, and 10 bases separated the two germline ends. Germline V gives CDR1 MNHEY, CDR2 SVGAGI. The CDR3 is CASSPRMYTEAFF. The CDR3 bases are TGTGCCAGCAGTCCCCGCATGTACACTGAAGCTTTCTTT.

In DNA, the CDR3 is TGCGCCAGCCGGTTGGGTGGGGTCAATGAGCAGTTCTTC. Protein: CASRLGGVNEQFF. This sequence joins TRBV5-1 and TRBJ2-1, with D uncertain. From germline, CDR1 is SGHRS and CDR2 YFSETQ. Between the trimmed V and J ends, which lost 7 bases and 6 bases, there was a span of 14 bases. This CDR3 is built from 13 residues.

V is TRBV7-6 and J is TRBJ2-1, with D possibly called TRBD1 or TRBD2 (6 bases each). CDR1 SGHVS and CDR2 FNYEAQ come from the germline V gene. Trimming removed 1 base from V and 6 bases from J, with 19 bases in between. The CDR3 length is 17 residues. CDR3 nucleotide sequence: TGTGCCAGCAGCTTAGGCGGGACACCACAGACCCCCAATGAGCAGTTCTTC. Translation: CASSLGGTPQTPNEQFF.

This clone was counted a single time. This chain joins TRBV13 and TRBJ1-6; the D gene is possibly TRBD1 (5 bases). Per germline, CDR1 PRHDT and CDR2 FYEKMQ (reference sequence). The CDR3 has 15 residues. The V and J ends lost 0 bases and 7 bases respectively, with 10 bases between them. CDR3 nucleotide sequence: TGTGCCAGCAGCTTAGGGGGGGATCGGAATTCACCCCTCCACTTT. This sequence encodes CASSLGGDRNSPLHF.